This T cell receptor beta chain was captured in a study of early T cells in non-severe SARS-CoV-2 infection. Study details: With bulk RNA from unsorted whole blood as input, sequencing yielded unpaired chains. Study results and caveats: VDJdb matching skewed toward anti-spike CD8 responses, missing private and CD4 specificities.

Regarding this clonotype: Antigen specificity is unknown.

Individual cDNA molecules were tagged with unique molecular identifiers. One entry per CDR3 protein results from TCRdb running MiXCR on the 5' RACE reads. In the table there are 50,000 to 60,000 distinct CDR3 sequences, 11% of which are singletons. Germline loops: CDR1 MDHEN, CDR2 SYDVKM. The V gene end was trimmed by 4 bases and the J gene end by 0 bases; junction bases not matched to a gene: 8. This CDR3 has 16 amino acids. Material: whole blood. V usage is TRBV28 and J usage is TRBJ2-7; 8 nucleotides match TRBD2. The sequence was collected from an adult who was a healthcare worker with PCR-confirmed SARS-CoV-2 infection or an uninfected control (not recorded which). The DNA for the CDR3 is TGTGCCAGCAGTTCGGGATATAGCGGGGACTCCTACGAGCAGTACTTC. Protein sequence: CASSSGYSGDSYEQYF. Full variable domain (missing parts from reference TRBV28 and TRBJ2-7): DVKVTQSSRYLVKRTGEKVFLECVQDMDHENMFWYRQDPGLGLRLIYFSYDVKMKEKGDIPEGYSVSREKKERFSLILESASTNQTSMYLCASSSGYSGDSYEQYFGPGTRLTVT.